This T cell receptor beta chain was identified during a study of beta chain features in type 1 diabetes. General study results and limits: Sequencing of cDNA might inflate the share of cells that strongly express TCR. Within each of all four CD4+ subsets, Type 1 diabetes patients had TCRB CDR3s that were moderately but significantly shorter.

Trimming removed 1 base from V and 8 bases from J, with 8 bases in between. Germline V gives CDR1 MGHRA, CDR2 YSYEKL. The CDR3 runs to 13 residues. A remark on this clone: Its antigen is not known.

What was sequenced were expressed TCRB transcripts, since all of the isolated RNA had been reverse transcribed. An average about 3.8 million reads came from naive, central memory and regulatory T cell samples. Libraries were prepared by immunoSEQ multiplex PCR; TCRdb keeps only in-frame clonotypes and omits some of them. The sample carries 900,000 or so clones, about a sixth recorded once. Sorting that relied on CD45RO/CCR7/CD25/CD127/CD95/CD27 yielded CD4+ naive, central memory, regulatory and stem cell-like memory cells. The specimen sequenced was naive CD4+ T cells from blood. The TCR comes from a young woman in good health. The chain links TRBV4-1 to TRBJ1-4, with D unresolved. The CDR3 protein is CASSQVIGEKLFF. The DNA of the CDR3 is TGCGCCAGCAGCCAAGTGATTGGGGAAAAACTGTTTTTT.